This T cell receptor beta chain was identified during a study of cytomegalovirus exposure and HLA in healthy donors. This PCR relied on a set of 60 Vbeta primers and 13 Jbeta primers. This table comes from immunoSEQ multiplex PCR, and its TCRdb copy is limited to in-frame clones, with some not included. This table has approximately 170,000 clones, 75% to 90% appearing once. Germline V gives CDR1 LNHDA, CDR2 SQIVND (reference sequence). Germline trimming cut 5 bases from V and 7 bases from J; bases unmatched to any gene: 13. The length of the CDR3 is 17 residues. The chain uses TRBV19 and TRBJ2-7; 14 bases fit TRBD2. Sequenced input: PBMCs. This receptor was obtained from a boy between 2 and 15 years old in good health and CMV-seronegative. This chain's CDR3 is CASSLTSGRAALWEQYF. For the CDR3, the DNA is TGTGCCAGTAGTCTGACTAGCGGGAGGGCCGCATTGTGGGAGCAGTACTTC.